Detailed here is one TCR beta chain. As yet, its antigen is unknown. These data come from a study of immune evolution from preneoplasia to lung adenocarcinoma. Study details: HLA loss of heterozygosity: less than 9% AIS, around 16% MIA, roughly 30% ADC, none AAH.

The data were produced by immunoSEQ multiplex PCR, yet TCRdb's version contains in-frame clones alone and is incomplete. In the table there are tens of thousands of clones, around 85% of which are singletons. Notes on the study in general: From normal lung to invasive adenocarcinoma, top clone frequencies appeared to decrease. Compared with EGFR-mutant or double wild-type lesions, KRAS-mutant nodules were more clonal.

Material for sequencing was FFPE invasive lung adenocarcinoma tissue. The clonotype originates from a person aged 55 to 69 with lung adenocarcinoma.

The CDR3 DNA reads TGTGCCAGTAGTACCCCCCCACGGGATACGCAGTATTTT. This sequence encodes CASSTPPRDTQYF. The chain uses TRBV19 and TRBJ2-3, with D hard to call. Germline CDR1 and CDR2: LNHDA and SQIVND (reference sequence). Trimming removed 4 bases from V and 6 bases from J, with 11 bases in between. This CDR3 contains 13 residues.